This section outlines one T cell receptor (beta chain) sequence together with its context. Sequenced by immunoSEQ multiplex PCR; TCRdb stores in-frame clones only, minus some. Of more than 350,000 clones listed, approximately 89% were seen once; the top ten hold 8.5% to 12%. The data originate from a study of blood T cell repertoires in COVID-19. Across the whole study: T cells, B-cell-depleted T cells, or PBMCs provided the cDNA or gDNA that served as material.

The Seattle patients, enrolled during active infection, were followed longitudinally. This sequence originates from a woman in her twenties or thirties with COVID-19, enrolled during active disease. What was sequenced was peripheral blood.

The CDR3, as DNA: TGCGCCAGCCGTCCTTCGGTTGGGGCCAACGTCCTGACTTTC. This gives the protein CASRPSVGANVLTF. The chain is built from TRBV5-1 and TRBJ2-6, with D uncertain. The V gene's germline CDR1 is SGHRS and CDR2 YFSETQ. This CDR3 comprises 14 residues. Trimming removed 7 bases from V and 3 bases from J, with 11 bases in between.